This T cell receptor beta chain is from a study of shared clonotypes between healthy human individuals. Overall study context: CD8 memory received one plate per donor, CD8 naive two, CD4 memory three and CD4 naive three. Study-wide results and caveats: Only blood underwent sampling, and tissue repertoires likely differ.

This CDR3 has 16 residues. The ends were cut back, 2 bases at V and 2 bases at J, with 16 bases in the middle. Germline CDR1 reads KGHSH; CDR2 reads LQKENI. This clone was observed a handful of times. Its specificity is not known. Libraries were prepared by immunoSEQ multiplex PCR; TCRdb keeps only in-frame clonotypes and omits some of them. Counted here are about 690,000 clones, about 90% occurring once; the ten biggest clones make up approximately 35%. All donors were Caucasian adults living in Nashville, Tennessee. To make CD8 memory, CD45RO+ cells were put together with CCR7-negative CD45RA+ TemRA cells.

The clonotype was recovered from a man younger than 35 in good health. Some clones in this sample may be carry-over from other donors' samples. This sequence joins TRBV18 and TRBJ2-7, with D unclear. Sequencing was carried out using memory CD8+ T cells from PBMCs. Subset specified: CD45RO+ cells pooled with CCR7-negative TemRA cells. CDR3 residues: CASSPNKGAATYEQYF. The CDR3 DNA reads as TGTGCCAGCTCACCAAACAAAGGAGCCGCTACCTACGAGCAGTACTTC.